This T cell receptor (beta chain) appears in the sequencing data of a study of human T cells and chemical hapten exposure. The study, taken as a whole, reports: Counts of TCRs expanded at PT1 correlated positively with patch test score.

In TCRdb, the RACE reads were re-called with MiXCR into one record per CDR3 protein. This sample has approximately 84,000 distinct CDR3 sequences, with roughly a tenth found just once. There are many counts of this clonotype. Its antigen is as yet unknown. Stated time point: patch test 2, 6 weeks after DPC sensitization. Treatment noted: therapeutic diphenylcyclopropenone sensitization with weekly scalp DPC. The authors' total RNA extraction used unfractionated whole blood. Sequenced here: whole blood, sampled in connection with sensitization to the hapten diphenylcyclopropenone (DPC). The clonotype was recovered from a woman in her thirties with alopecia areata. Some clones in this sample may be carry-over from other donors' samples.

The CDR3 spells CASSLALPTGPETQYF. The CDR3 region has the DNA TGTGCCAGCAGCCTGGCGCTCCCGACCGGGCCAGAGACCCAGTACTTC. This chain links TRBV3-1 with TRBJ2-5, with no clear D. The V end lost 4 bases, the J end lost 4 bases, and 19 bases lay between the germline ends. CDR1 LGHDT and CDR2 YNNKEL come from the germline V gene (reference sequence). The CDR3 sequence is 16 residues long.